This TCR beta chain was documented in a study of cytomegalovirus exposure and HLA in healthy donors. Study-level points and caveats: Reportedly, diagnosis of cytomegalovirus status by the classifier showed high specificity and sensitivity. The authors enumerated over 150 TCR beta chains as linked to cytomegalovirus.

The protocol was immunoSEQ multiplex PCR, while the TCRdb copy is restricted to in-frame clones and leaves out a portion. The sample has under 250,000 clones; around 78% are singletons. Between the trimmed V and J ends, which lost 4 bases and 3 bases, there was a span of 16 bases. CDR1 SGHRS and CDR2 YFSETQ come from the germline V gene. There are 15 residues in the CDR3. Comment on this clone: Its antigen is still unknown.

The receptor comes from a woman aged 18 to 35 in good health and CMV-seronegative. The chain couples TRBV5-1 to TRBJ1-1, with D perhaps matching TRBD1 (6 bases). The sequenced sample was PBMCs. CDR3 in amino acids: CASSPGVRGDTEAFF. The CDR3 bases are TGCGCCAGCAGCCCAGGGGTAAGGGGAGACACTGAAGCTTTCTTT. Variable domain in full (rest from reference TRBV5-1 and TRBJ1-1): KAGVTQTPRYLIKTRGQQVTLSCSPISGHRSVSWYQQTPGQGLQFLFEYFSETQRNKGNFPGRFSGRQFSNSRSEMNVSTLELGDSALYLCASSPGVRGDTEAFFGQGTRLTVV.